The present T cell receptor (beta chain) was sequenced within a study of T cells after posttransplantation cyclophosphamide. Clones were read by immunoSEQ multiplex PCR, and TCRdb kept only the in-frame ones, dropping some. The sample consists of 4,500 to 5,500 clones, around 80% of them appearing once. Trimming shortened V by 3 bases and J by 3 bases, and 9 bases separated the two germline ends. The CDR3 has 13 amino acids. CDR1 SGHNT and CDR2 YENEEA come from the germline V gene. Findings and limits, study-wide: Tissue-infiltrating T cells from skin or gut overlapped little with blood T cells. Recipient CMV seropositivity and CMV reactivation strongly tracked TRB clonality. Donor CD8+ memory clones often dominated recipient blood repertoires at later times.

A single count supports this clone. Its antigen is currently unknown. Control samples came 1 year after myeloablative marrow transplants with methotrexate plus calcineurin inhibitor. The clonotype was recovered from a male patient aged 40-50 years who received an allogeneic stem cell transplant from an unrelated donor, was CMV-positive, and had chronic GVHD only. Some T cells may be supplied by the graft donor. The sample here was PBMCs, taken after an allogeneic stem cell transplant with a calcineurin inhibitor and methotrexate. This chain uses TRBV11-3 with TRBJ2-7, with D maybe TRBD2 (6 bases). CDR3 sequence: CASSLTTSYEQYF. DNA for the CDR3: TGTGCCAGCAGCTTGACGACTAGCTACGAGCAGTACTTC. Looking up the rest from reference TRBV11-3 and TRBJ2-7 gives the full variable domain: EAGVVQSPRYKIIEKKQPVAFWCNPISGHNTLYWYLQNLGQGPELLIRYENEEAVDDSQLPKDRFSAERLKGVDSTLKIQPAELGDSAVYLCASSLTTSYEQYFGPGTRLTVT.